These 18 T cell receptor beta chains came from one sample sequenced in a study of cytomegalovirus exposure and HLA in healthy donors. The assay was immunoSEQ multiplex PCR, and TCRdb's table has in-frame clones only and misses some. The sample carries around 220,000 clones, about 91% recorded once. The specimen was PBMCs. The source of these receptors is a woman aged 18-29 years in good health and CMV-seronegative.

The chain couples TRBV7-8 to TRBJ2-7; D remains unclear. Germline assignment: CDR1 SGHVS and CDR2 FQNEAQ. The CDR3 is 15 amino acids. The V gene lost 5 bases and the J gene lost 1 base, with 15 bases spanning the gap. CDR3 region: CASSPSQIRSYEQYF. CDR3 coding DNA: TGTGCCAGCAGCCCGAGCCAAATAAGATCCTACGAGCAGTACTTC.

This chain uses TRBV7-2 with TRBJ1-3; tentative D call: TRBD1 (5 bases). CDR3 length: 15 residues. Trimming left V 4 bases short and J 0 bases short, with 10 bases between. Germline V gene sequence: CDR1 SGHTA, CDR2 FQGNSA. For the CDR3, the DNA is TGTGCCAGCAGCTCGTGGGGACTCTCTGGAAACACCATATATTTT. Residues: CASSSWGLSGNTIYF.

The CDR3 DNA reads TGTGCCAGCAGCACAAGTTGGGGCATGAACACTGAAGCTTTCTTT. Amino acid sequence: CASSTSWGMNTEAFF. The V call is TRBV7-9, the J call TRBJ1-1; D is possibly TRBD1 (5 bases). CDR1 SEHNR and CDR2 FQNEAQ come from the germline V gene (reference sequence). There are 15 residues in the CDR3. Trimming stripped 5 bases from V and 0 bases from J, with 13 bases between.

The chain employs TRBV7-9 and TRBJ1-2; D is unclear. CDR3 length: 13 amino acids. CDR1 SEHNR and CDR2 FQNEAQ come from the germline V gene (reference sequence). The V and J ends lost 1 base and 12 bases respectively, with 15 bases between them. The CDR3 DNA reads TGTGCCAGCAGCTTAGTGACTGCGGATAAGAACACCTTC. Translating it yields CASSLVTADKNTF.

V gene TRBV30 combines with J gene TRBJ2-3; perhaps TRBD2 as D (5 bases). There are 13 residues in the CDR3. The V end was cut by 2 bases, the J end by 0 bases, with 6 bases between. Germline values: CDR1 GTSNPN, CDR2 SVGIG (reference sequence). The CDR3 region has the DNA TGTGCCTGGAGTCAGCGGAGCACAGATACGCAGTATTTT. Encoded protein: CAWSQRSTDTQYF. Together with reference TRBV30 and TRBJ2-3, the CDR3 gives the full variable domain: SQTIHQWPATLVQPVGSPLSLECTVEGTSNPNLYWYRQAAGRGLQLLFYSVGIGQISSEVPQNLSASRPQDRQFILSSKKLLLSDSGFYLCAWSQRSTDTQYFGPGTRLTVL.

The chain combines TRBV28 with TRBJ1-5; D may be TRBD1 (5 bases). The V and J ends lost 2 bases and 1 base respectively, with 9 bases between them. The CDR3 runs to 15 residues. CDR1 is MDHEN, CDR2 SYDVKM, per germline. Written as DNA, the CDR3 is TGTGCCAGCAGTTTACGGGGGGGGAGCAATCAGCCCCAGCATTTT. It yields the protein CASSLRGGSNQPQHF. The full variable domain, completed using reference TRBV28 and TRBJ1-5, is DVKVTQSSRYLVKRTGEKVFLECVQDMDHENMFWYRQDPGLGLRLIYFSYDVKMKEKGDIPEGYSVSREKKERFSLILESASTNQTSMYLCASSLRGGSNQPQHFGDGTRLSIL.

This clone was seen only once. The J gene is TRBJ1-5, the V gene TRBV6-1; D gene unclear. From germline, CDR1 is MNHNS and CDR2 SASEGT. Trimming shortened V by 1 base and J by 3 bases, and 7 bases separated the two germline ends. The CDR3 is made up of 14 amino acids. The CDR3 sequence is CASSEGQNNQPQHF. CDR3 sequence (DNA): TGTGCCAGCAGTGAAGGGCAGAACAATCAGCCCCAGCATTTT.

The genes are TRBV10-3 and TRBJ2-7; TRBD2 might be the D (6 bases). The CDR3 is 14 residues long. Trimming pared 2 bases from V and 4 bases from J, leaving 12 bases between. CDR1 and CDR2 (germline): ENHRY, SYGVKD. The CDR3 nucleotides are TGTGCCATCAGTGAGAGGGAGGCCGGGTACGAGCAGTACTTC. Protein sequence: CAISEREAGYEQYF.

This clone showed up just once. The V gene is TRBV28, the J gene TRBJ2-1; D possibly corresponds to TRBD1 (6 bases). Germline CDR1 and CDR2: MDHEN and SYDVKM. This CDR3 has 15 residues. V lost 9 bases and J lost 6, with 21 bases in between. In nucleotides, the CDR3 is TGTGCCAGTTTGGACAGCGGATCGGCCACCAATGAGCAGTTCTTC. Translation: CASLDSGSATNEQFF.

This clone has just a few counts. The J gene is TRBJ2-3, the V gene TRBV5-1; D is unclear. V was trimmed by 1 base and J by 2 bases, leaving 8 bases between them. CDR3 size: 14 residues. CDR1 is SGHRS and CDR2 is YFSETQ in the germline V gene. The CDR3: CASSLSGSTDTQYF. CDR3 bases: TGCGCCAGCAGCTTGTCGGGTTCCACAGATACGCAGTATTTT.

The CDR3: CASSEPGSPEQYF. DNA for the CDR3: TGTGCCAGCAGTGAACCGGGAAGCCCCGAGCAGTACTTC. V is TRBV25-1 and J is TRBJ2-7, with TRBD2 as a possible D gene (5 bases). Germline V lookup: CDR1 MGHDK, CDR2 SYGVNS. The germline V and J ends were trimmed by 2 bases and 6 bases, with 11 bases remaining between them. This CDR3 comprises 13 residues.

This chain connects TRBV6-5 to TRBJ2-7, with 9 nucleotides matching TRBD2. Losses at the gene ends were 2 bases for V and 5 bases for J; bases not matched to a gene: 4. CDR1 and CDR2 from the germline V gene are MNHEY and SVGAGI. CDR3 length: 14 amino acids. CDR3 DNA sequence: TGTGCCAGCAGTTACGGTAGCGGGAGAAACGAGCAGTACTTC. Amino acid sequence: CASSYGSGRNEQYF.

V usage is TRBV29-1 and J usage is TRBJ1-2; 8 bases are shared with TRBD1. In germline, CDR1 is SQVTM, CDR2 ANQGSEA. The CDR3 is 11 residues long. Losses at the gene ends were 6 bases for V and 12 bases for J; bases not matched to a gene: 9. The CDR3 DNA sequence: TGCAGCGTCTTCCGGGACAGGACTAACACCTTC. Translation gives CSVFRDRTNTF.

The rearrangement uses TRBV30 and TRBJ2-1, with D maybe TRBD1 (6 bases). The CDR3 sequence is 15 residues long. CDR1 and CDR2 from the germline V gene are GTSNPN and SVGIG (reference sequence). V was trimmed by 2 bases and J by 3 bases, leaving 14 bases between them. CDR3 sequence reads: CAWSQGQGDYNEQFF. The CDR3 DNA reads as TGTGCCTGGAGTCAGGGGCAGGGTGACTACAATGAGCAGTTCTTC.

The chain combines TRBV7-9 with TRBJ2-7; 10 bases agree with TRBD2. The CDR3 sequence is 17 residues long. V shed 3 bases, J shed 0 bases, and the junction held 8 bases outside the gene matches. Germline CDR1 SEHNR, CDR2 FQNEAQ (reference sequence). CDR3 sequence (DNA): TGTGCCAGCAGCTTTCAACCGACTAGCGGGTACTCCTACGAGCAGTACTTC. Translated: CASSFQPTSGYSYEQYF.

The chain recombines TRBV10-3 with TRBJ2-1, with TRBD1 as a possible D gene (6 bases). The CDR3 is 13 amino acids. The V gene lost 6 bases and the J gene lost 5 bases, with 11 bases spanning the gap. The V gene's germline CDR1 is ENHRY and CDR2 SYGVKD. CDR3 in amino acids: CAIRAGEHNEQFF. CDR3 DNA sequence: TGTGCCATCAGGGCAGGGGAACACAATGAGCAGTTCTTC.

This chain joins TRBV27 and TRBJ1-4; 10 bases fit TRBD1. This CDR3 has 14 amino acids. Germline V lookup: CDR1 MNHEY, CDR2 SMNVEV (reference sequence). Trimming removed 5 bases from V and 8 bases from J; junction bases left unmatched: 5. CDR3: CASSIGQGDEKLFF. CDR3 nucleotide sequence: TGTGCCAGCAGTATTGGACAGGGGGACGAAAAACTGTTTTTT.

The CDR3 DNA is TGCGCCAGCAGCCAAGCCGGACAGGGGTCTGCAACTAATGAAAAACTGTTTTTT. Translating it yields CASSQAGQGSATNEKLFF. The chain links TRBV4-1 to TRBJ1-4; TRBD1 aligns across 9 bases. After removal of 1 base from V and 0 bases from J, the junction contained 6 bases not matched to a gene. The CDR3 length is 18 residues. The germline gives CDR1 MGHRA, CDR2 YSYEKL.